The 16 T cell receptor beta chains listed next were all sequenced from one sample in a study of blood T cells in healthy people across ages. A J-beta primer mix and a sample-barcoded 5' primer were used in a second PCR of about 7 to 12 cycles. TCRdb recomputed calls from the 5' RACE reads with MiXCR, one row per CDR3 protein. The profile shows some 1.5 million distinct CDR3 sequences, 28% of them singletons. The source material was blood. The receptor source for this set is a woman in her 30s in good health.

As to this clonotype: The junction and the germline gene differ at one end; a read error may be behind it. The J gene is TRBJ2-4, the V gene TRBV18; 7 bases line up with TRBD1. Germline CDR1 is KGHSH and CDR2 is LQKENI. This CDR3 region has 16 residues. DNA for the CDR3: TGTACCAGCTCGCTACAGGGGAGTGGAACCAAAAACATTCAGTACTTC. Its translation: CTSSLQGSGTKNIQYF. Using reference TRBV18 and TRBJ2-4 for the parts outside the CDR3, the full variable domain is NAGVMQNPRHLVRRRGQEARLRCSPMKGHSHVYWYRQLPEEGLKFMVYLQKENIIDESGMPKERFSAEFPKEGPSILRIQQVVRGDSAAYFCTSSLQGSGTKNIQYFGAGTRLSVL.

This clonotype showed up many times. Sequence at one end of the junction differs from germline and may be a read error. The chain links TRBV6-5 to TRBJ2-7; 9 bases line up with TRBD1. This CDR3 is built from 14 residues. Germline assignment: CDR1 MNHEY and CDR2 SVGAGI. The CDR3 DNA is TGCGCCAGCAGCCCGGACAGGGGAAGGGACGAGCAGTACTTC. This sequence encodes CASSPDRGRDEQYF.

Notes on this clonotype: The junction departs from the called germline gene at one end, perhaps through a read error. The V gene is TRBV5-1, the J gene TRBJ1-1, with D uncertain. CDR1 is SGHRS and CDR2 is YFSETQ in the germline V gene. The CDR3 totals 14 residues. The CDR3 coding sequence is TGCGTCAGCAGCCCGTCGGTGGTTAACACTGAAGCTTTCTTT. Its protein product is CVSSPSVVNTEAFF. Full variable domain (missing parts from reference TRBV5-1 and TRBJ1-1): KAGVTQTPRYLIKTRGQQVTLSCSPISGHRSVSWYQQTPGQGLQFLFEYFSETQRNKGNFPGRFSGRQFSNSRSEMNVSTLELGDSALYLCVSSPSVVNTEAFFGQGTRLTVV.

This clonotype was picked up many times. The chain employs TRBV20-1 and TRBJ2-5; 7 bases match TRBD1. The CDR3 contains 15 residues. Germline V lookup: CDR1 DFQATT, CDR2 SNEGSKA (reference sequence). V gave up 3 bases and J gave up 5 bases; unmatched junction bases: 12. The CDR3 coding sequence is TGCAGTGCTAGCGGTTGGGACAGACCTCTTGAGACCCAGTACTTC. Translation: CSASGWDRPLETQYF.

The chain uses TRBV12-3 or TRBV12-4 and TRBJ2-6; 7 nucleotides align to TRBD1. J lost 2 bases, V lost 1 base, and 5 bases had no gene match. The CDR3 is made up of 17 amino acids. The CDR3 protein is CASSLVGDSTGANVLTF. In DNA, the CDR3 is TGTGCCAGCAGTTTAGTGGGGGACAGCACTGGGGCCAACGTCCTGACTTTC.

This clonotype was observed a few times. CDR3 DNA: TGTGCCACCACCTACGAACCTAGCGGGAGGGGCGAGCAGTACTTC. Encoded protein: CATTYEPSGRGEQYF. V gene TRBV7-2 combines with J gene TRBJ2-7, with TRBD2 matching over 12 bases. V shed 10 bases, J shed 6 bases, and the junction held 13 bases outside the gene matches. Germline V gene lookup returns CDR1 SGHTA and CDR2 FQGNSA. The CDR3 is made up of 15 amino acids.

This chain joins TRBV2 and TRBJ2-3, with 10 nucleotides matching TRBD1. The CDR3 contains 16 residues. After removal of 8 bases from V and 3 bases from J, the junction contained 11 bases not matched to a gene. CDR1 and CDR2 (germline): SNHLY, FYNNEI. The CDR3 is CASVPSRTGGTDTQYF. CDR3 nucleotide sequence: TGTGCCAGCGTGCCTTCGCGGACAGGGGGGACAGATACGCAGTATTTT.

The CDR3 sequence is CASRWTATLTENEQFF. The DNA for the CDR3 is TGTGCCAGCAGATGGACAGCGACCTTGACAGAAAATGAGCAGTTCTTC. V gene TRBV12-3 or TRBV12-4 combines with J gene TRBJ2-1; D possibly corresponds to TRBD1 (6 bases). V was shortened by 6 bases and J by 7 bases, with 22 bases between the two germline ends. CDR3 length: 16 amino acids.

This clonotype has only a few counts. This rearrangement joins TRBV2 to TRBJ2-7; the D is unclear. Germline V gene data show CDR1 as SNHLY and CDR2 as FYNNEI. The CDR3 covers 14 residues. V lost 5 bases, J lost 2 bases, and 13 bases lay in between. The chain's CDR3 is CASSFGPRPYEQYF. The DNA for the CDR3 is TGTGCCAGCAGTTTCGGCCCGCGACCCTACGAGCAGTACTTC.

This clonotype has a count of ten or more. DNA of the CDR3: TGTGCCATCAGTACCCGACAGGGGGGGATTTCCCGACCCTACGAGCAGTACTTC. Protein product: CAISTRQGGISRPYEQYF. This chain uses TRBV10-3 with TRBJ2-7, with 9 nucleotides matching TRBD1. The CDR3 has 18 residues. The V and J ends lost 5 bases and 2 bases, in that order; junction bases with no gene match: 16. Germline lookup yields CDR1 ENHRY and CDR2 SYGVKD.

This chain links TRBV2 with TRBJ2-3, with D tentatively TRBD1 or TRBD2 (5 bases each). Trimming cost V 5 bases and J 0 bases, with 15 bases left between them. Germline V CDR1 and CDR2: SNHLY, FYNNEI. This CDR3 comprises 16 residues. This CDR3 reads CASSPMTEGSTDTQYF. The CDR3 nucleotides are TGTGCCAGCAGTCCTATGACCGAGGGGAGCACAGATACGCAGTATTTT.

About this clonotype: A junction end diverges from the germline sequence, so it may reflect a read error. The genes are TRBV7-9 and TRBJ2-5; TRBD2 agrees at 13 bases. Germline CDR1 reads SEHNR; CDR2 reads FQNEAQ (reference sequence). The CDR3 contains 15 residues. DNA for the CDR3: TGTGCCGGCAGCCCTTTAGGACTAGCGGGGGAGGCCCAGTACTTC. It translates to CAGSPLGLAGEAQYF. Looking up the rest from reference TRBV7-9 and TRBJ2-5 gives the full variable domain: DTGVSQNPRHKITKRGQNVTFRCDPISEHNRLYWYRQTLGQGPEFLTYFQNEAQLEKSRLLSDRFSAERPKGSFSTLEIQRTEQGDSAMYLCAGSPLGLAGEAQYFGPGTRLLVL.

This sequence joins TRBV9 and TRBJ2-4; 13 positions agree with TRBD2. With V trimmed by 8 bases and J by 8 bases, 7 bases remained unmatched. Germline V gene data show CDR1 as SGDLS and CDR2 as YYNGEE. The CDR3 spans 14 residues. CDR3 in DNA: TGTGCCAGTACGGGGACTAGCGGGGATGACATTCAGTACTTC. Its translation is CASTGTSGDDIQYF.

This clonotype was counted between two and nine times. The chain employs TRBV20-1 and TRBJ2-6; D uncertain. The germline V and J ends were trimmed by 0 bases and 2 bases, with 11 bases remaining between them. The CDR3 loop spans 16 amino acids. The germline V gene has CDR1 DFQATT and CDR2 SNEGSKA (reference sequence). In nucleotides, the CDR3 is TGCAGTGCTAGAGATCCCTCAGGCGCTGGGGCCAACGTCCTGACTTTC. Translation gives CSARDPSGAGANVLTF.

Remarks on this clonotype: This may be a read error, as it is one base from a much larger clone. The CDR3 is CSVARGGSYNEQYF. Written as DNA, the CDR3 is TGCAGCGTTGCGAGGGGGGGCTCCTACAATGAGCAGTACTTC. The rearrangement joins TRBV29-1 to TRBJ2-1; maybe TRBD2 (7 bases). The J call is uncertain, as TRBJ2-7 better fits the DNA end. The germline gives CDR1 SQVTM, CDR2 ANQGSEA. CDR3 length equals 14 residues.

This clonotype was counted once. Compared with germline, one end of the junction differs, possibly owing to a read error. The chain links TRBV24-1 to TRBJ2-1, with D possibly TRBD1 on 6 matching bases. Germline assignment: CDR1 KGHDR and CDR2 SFDVKD. The CDR3 covers 14 residues. This CDR3 reads CATSDYGGYNERFF. CDR3 DNA: TGTGCCACCAGTGATTATGGGGGCTACAATGAGCGGTTCTTC.